What follows are 11 T cell receptor beta chains derived from one specimen sequenced in a study of OX40 agonist ivuxolimab in advanced cancers. Profiling relied on immunoSEQ multiplex PCR, and the TCRdb table lists in-frame clones only, not all of them. The table has around 30,000 clones, around 90% seen once. The specimen was CD4+ or CD8+ T cells sorted from blood, collected in a trial of the OX40 agonist ivuxolimab. All receptors come from an adult with an advanced solid tumor such as melanoma, head and neck, liver or kidney cancer.

This clone was found a few times. The chain has TRBV9 and TRBJ1-1; D not resolved. Germline V gene lookup returns CDR1 SGDLS and CDR2 YYNGEE. The CDR3 has 13 amino acids. The V and J ends lost 5 bases and 0 bases respectively, with 8 bases between them. The CDR3 DNA is TGTGCCAGCAGTGCCGGTGTGAACACTGAAGCTTTCTTT. Its protein is CASSAGVNTEAFF.

J is TRBJ2-1 and V is TRBV5-1; 8 bases are shared with TRBD1. This CDR3 is 14 amino acids long. Germline V gene sequence: CDR1 SGHRS, CDR2 YFSETQ. Trimming at V came to 7 bases and at J to 4 bases, leaving 7 bases not matched to a gene. CDR3 DNA sequence: TGCGCCAGCGGGCAGACAGGGGAGTACAATGAGCAGTTCTTC. Residues: CASGQTGEYNEQFF.

The chain combines TRBV7-2 with TRBJ1-5; D is possibly TRBD1 (6 bases). Trimming shortened V by 2 bases and J by 4 bases, and 18 bases separated the two germline ends. CDR3 length: 17 amino acids. The germline gives CDR1 SGHTA, CDR2 FQGNSA. CDR3 loop: CASSLMDSRAMNQPQHF. The DNA of the CDR3 is TGTGCCAGCAGCTTAATGGACAGTCGGGCAATGAATCAGCCCCAGCATTTT. Full variable domain (missing parts from reference TRBV7-2 and TRBJ1-5): GAGVSQSPSNKVTEKGKDVELRCDPISGHTALYWYRQSLGQGLEFLIYFQGNSAPDKSGLPSDRFSAERTGGSVSTLTIQRTQQEDSAVYLCASSLMDSRAMNQPQHFGDGTRLSIL.

Written as DNA, the CDR3 is TGCGCCAGCAGAACAGGGAATGGGGATTCACCCCTCCACTTT. Protein: CASRTGNGDSPLHF. The V call is TRBV10-2, the J call TRBJ1-6, with D tentatively TRBD1 (6 bases). Germline loops: CDR1 WSHSY, CDR2 SAAADI. V dropped 6 bases and J dropped 8 bases, with 14 bases sitting between them. This CDR3 has 14 amino acids.

The chain joins TRBV6-1 to TRBJ2-5, with D unclear. The J call is uncertain, as TRBJ2-7 better fits the DNA end. The CDR3 extends over 12 amino acids. Looked up from germline, CDR1 is MNHNS and CDR2 is SASEGT. CDR3 nucleotide sequence: TGTGCCAGCAGTGAATGGGGATACGAGCAGTACTTC. Encoded protein: CASSEWGYEQYF.

The rearrangement links TRBV6-5 to TRBJ1-1, with unresolved D. V lost 5 bases and J 1 base, leaving 14 bases between the germline ends. The CDR3 covers 15 residues. Per germline, CDR1 MNHEY and CDR2 SVGAGI. Written as DNA, the CDR3 is TGTGCCAGCAGTCTCACGTGGGCGGGGAACACTGAAGCTTTCTTT. This encodes CASSLTWAGNTEAFF.

The chain employs TRBV28 and TRBJ2-3, with D possibly being TRBD2 (6 bases). Trimming removed 3 bases at V and 2 bases at J, with 9 bases between. Germline CDR1 and CDR2: MDHEN and SYDVKM. CDR3 length: 14 amino acids. This CDR3 reads CASSLGGATDTQYF. The CDR3, as DNA: TGTGCCAGCAGTTTGGGCGGGGCCACAGATACGCAGTATTTT.

The chain has TRBV7-6 and TRBJ2-5; 7 bases align to TRBD1. In germline, CDR1 is SGHVS, CDR2 FNYEAQ. The CDR3 totals 14 residues. V lost 5 bases, J lost 2 bases, and 5 bases stayed unmatched. The DNA of the CDR3 is TGTGCCAGCAGCACAGGGGCATTACAAGAGACCCAGTACTTC. As protein: CASSTGALQETQYF. Full variable domain (missing parts from reference TRBV7-6 and TRBJ2-5): GAGVSQSPRYKVTKRGQDVALRCDPISGHVSLYWYRQALGQGPEFLTYFNYEAQQDKSGLPNDRFSAERPEGSISTLTIQRTEQRDSAMYRCASSTGALQETQYFGPGTRLLVL.

The chain combines TRBV19 with TRBJ2-2; 9 nucleotides match TRBD1. CDR1 and CDR2 (germline): LNHDA, SQIVND (reference sequence). V dropped 5 bases and J dropped 3; count of bases not matched to a gene: 7. The CDR3 length is 16 residues. The CDR3 DNA sequence: TGTGCCAGTAGTTCCAGGGGACAGGGCGACACCGGGGAGCTGTTTTTT. Translation: CASSSRGQGDTGELFF. Complete variable domain (other parts from reference TRBV19 and TRBJ2-2): DGGITQSPKYLFRKEGQNVTLSCEQNLNHDAMYWYRQDPGQGLRLIYYSQIVNDFQKGDIAEGYSVSREKKESFPLTVTSAQKNPTAFYLCASSSRGQGDTGELFFGEGSRLTVL.

The chain uses TRBV7-9 and TRBJ1-1, with 10 bases aligning to TRBD1. With 6 bases clipped from V and 4 bases from J, the junction kept 2 bases outside the gene matches. CDR1 is SEHNR and CDR2 is FQNEAQ in the germline V gene (reference sequence). CDR3 size: 13 residues. CDR3 nucleotide sequence: TGTGCCAGCAGTGACAGGGGGCCCACTGAAGCTTTCTTT. Amino acid sequence: CASSDRGPTEAFF.

The chain combines TRBV6-5 with TRBJ2-5, with 8 bases identical to TRBD1. The germline gives CDR1 MNHEY, CDR2 SVGAGI. The CDR3 contains 12 residues. The junction had 3 bases not matched to a gene; V was cut back by 7 bases and J by 5 bases. This chain's CDR3 is CASKDREETQYF. DNA for the CDR3: TGTGCCAGCAAGGACAGGGAGGAGACCCAGTACTTC.